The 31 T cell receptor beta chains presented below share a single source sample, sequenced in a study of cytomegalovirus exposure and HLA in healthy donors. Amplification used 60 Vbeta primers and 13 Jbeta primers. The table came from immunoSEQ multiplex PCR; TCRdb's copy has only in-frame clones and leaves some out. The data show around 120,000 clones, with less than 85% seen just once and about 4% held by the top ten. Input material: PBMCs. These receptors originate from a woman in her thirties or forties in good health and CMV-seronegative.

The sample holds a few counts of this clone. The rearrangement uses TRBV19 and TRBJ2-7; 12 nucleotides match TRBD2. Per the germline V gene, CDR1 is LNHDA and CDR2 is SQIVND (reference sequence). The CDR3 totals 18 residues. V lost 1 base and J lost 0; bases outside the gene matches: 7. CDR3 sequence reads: CASSIGTSGKRSSYEQYF. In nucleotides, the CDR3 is TGTGCCAGTAGTATAGGGACTAGCGGGAAGAGGAGCTCCTACGAGCAGTACTTC.

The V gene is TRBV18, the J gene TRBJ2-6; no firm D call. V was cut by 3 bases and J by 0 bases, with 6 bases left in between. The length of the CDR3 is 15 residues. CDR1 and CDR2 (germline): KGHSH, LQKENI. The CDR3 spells CASSPSSSGANVLTF. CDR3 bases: TGTGCCAGCTCACCCTCCTCCTCTGGGGCCAACGTCCTGACTTTC.

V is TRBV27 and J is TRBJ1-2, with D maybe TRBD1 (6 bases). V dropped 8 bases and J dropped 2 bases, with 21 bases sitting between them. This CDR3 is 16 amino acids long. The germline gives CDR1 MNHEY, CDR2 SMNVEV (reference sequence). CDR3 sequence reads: CASGSRQAPLNYGYTF. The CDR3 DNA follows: TGTGCCAGCGGGTCACGACAGGCGCCTTTAAACTATGGCTACACCTTC.

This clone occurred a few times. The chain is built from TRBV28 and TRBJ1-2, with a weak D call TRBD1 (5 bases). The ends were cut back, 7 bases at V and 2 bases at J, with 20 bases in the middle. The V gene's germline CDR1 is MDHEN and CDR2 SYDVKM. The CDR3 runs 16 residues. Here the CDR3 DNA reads TGTGCCAGCACCCTCTCACTGGACACTGGGAACTATGGCTACACCTTC. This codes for CASTLSLDTGNYGYTF.

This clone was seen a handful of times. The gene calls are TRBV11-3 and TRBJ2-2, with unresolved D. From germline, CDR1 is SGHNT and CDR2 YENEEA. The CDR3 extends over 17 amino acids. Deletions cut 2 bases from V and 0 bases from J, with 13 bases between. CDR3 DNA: TGTGCCAGCAGCTTATCCCTAGGAGCCGCGAACACCGGGGAGCTGTTTTTT. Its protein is CASSLSLGAANTGELFF.

CDR3 DNA sequence: TGTGCCAGCAGCCGACGACTAGCTCAAAACAACGAGCAGTACTTC. Translated: CASSRRLAQNNEQYF. This sequence joins TRBV27 and TRBJ2-7; 7 bases match TRBD2. This CDR3 contains 15 residues. Germline V gene sequence: CDR1 MNHEY, CDR2 SMNVEV (reference sequence). V lost 6 bases to trimming and J lost 5 bases; unmatched junction nucleotides: 13.

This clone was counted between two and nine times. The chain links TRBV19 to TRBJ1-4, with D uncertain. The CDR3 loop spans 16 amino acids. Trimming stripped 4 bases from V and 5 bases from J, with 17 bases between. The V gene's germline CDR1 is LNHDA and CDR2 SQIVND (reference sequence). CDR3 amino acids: CASSNSGQLQNEKLFF. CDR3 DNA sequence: TGTGCCAGTAGTAATAGCGGGCAGCTACAAAATGAAAAACTGTTTTTT.

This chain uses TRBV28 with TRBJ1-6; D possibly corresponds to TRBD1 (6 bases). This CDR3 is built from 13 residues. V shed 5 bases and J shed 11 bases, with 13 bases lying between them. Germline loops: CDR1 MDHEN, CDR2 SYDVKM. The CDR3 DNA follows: TGTGCCAGCAGTATCAGACAGGTCCCACCCCTCCACTTT. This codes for CASSIRQVPPLHF.

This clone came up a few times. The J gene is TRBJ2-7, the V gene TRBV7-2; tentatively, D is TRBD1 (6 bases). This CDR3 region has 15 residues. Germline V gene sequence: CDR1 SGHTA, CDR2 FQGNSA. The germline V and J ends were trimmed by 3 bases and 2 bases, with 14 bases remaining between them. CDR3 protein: CASSFSQGSTYEQYF. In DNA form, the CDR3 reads TGTGCCAGCAGCTTCTCACAGGGCTCTACCTACGAGCAGTACTTC.

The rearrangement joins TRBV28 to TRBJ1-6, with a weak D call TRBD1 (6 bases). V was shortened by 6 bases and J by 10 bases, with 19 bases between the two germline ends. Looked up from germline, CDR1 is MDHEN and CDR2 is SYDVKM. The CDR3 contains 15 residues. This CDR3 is CASSTIWGRGSPLHF. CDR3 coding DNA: TGTGCCAGCAGCACAATATGGGGGCGAGGATCACCCCTCCACTTT.

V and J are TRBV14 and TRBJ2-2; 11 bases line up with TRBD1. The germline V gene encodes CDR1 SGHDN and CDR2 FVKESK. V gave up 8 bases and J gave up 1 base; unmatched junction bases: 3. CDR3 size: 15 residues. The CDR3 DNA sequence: TGTGCCAGCGGTGGGACAGGGGGGAACACCGGGGAGCTGTTTTTT. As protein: CASGGTGGNTGELFF.

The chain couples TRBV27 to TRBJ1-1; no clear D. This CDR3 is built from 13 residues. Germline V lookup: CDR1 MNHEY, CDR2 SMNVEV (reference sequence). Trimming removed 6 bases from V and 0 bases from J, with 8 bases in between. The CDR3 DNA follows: TGTGCCAGCAGGGGTCGGGTGAACACTGAAGCTTTCTTT. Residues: CASRGRVNTEAFF.

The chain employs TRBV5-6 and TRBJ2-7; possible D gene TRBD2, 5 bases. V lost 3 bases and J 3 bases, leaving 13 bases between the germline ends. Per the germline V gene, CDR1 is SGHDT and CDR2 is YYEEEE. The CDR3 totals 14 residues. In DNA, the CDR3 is TGTGCCAGCAGCTCCCCCGGGATTATCTACGAGCAGTACTTC. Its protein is CASSSPGIIYEQYF. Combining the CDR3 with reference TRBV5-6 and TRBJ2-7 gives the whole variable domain DAGVTQSPTHLIKTRGQQVTLRCSPKSGHDTVSWYQQALGQGPQFIFQYYEEEERQRGNFPDRFSGHQFPNYSSELNVNALLLGDSALYLCASSSPGIIYEQYFGPGTRLTVT.

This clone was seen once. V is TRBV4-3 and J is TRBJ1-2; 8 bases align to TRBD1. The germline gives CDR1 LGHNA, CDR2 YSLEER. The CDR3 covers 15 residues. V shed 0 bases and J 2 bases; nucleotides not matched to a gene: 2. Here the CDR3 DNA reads TGCGCCAGCAGCCAAGAGACAGGGGTAAACTATGGCTACACCTTC. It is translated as CASSQETGVNYGYTF.

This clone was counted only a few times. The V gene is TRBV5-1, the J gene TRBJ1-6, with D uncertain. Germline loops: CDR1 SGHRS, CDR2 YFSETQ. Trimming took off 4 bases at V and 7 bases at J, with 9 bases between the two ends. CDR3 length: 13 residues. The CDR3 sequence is CASSPGGNSPLHF. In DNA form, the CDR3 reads TGCGCCAGCAGCCCCGGAGGAAATTCACCCCTCCACTTT.

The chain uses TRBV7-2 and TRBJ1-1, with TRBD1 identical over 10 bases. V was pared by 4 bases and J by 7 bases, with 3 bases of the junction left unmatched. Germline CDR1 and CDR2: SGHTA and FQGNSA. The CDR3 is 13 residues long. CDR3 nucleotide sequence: TGTGCCAGCAGCTCGGGACAGGGGATTGAAGCTTTCTTT. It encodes CASSSGQGIEAFF.

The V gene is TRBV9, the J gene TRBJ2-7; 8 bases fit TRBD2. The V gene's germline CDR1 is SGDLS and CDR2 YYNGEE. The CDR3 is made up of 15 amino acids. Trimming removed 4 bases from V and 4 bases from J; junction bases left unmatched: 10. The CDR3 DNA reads TGTGCCAGCAGCCCCACGGCGACTAGCGCATACGAGCAGTACTTC. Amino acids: CASSPTATSAYEQYF.

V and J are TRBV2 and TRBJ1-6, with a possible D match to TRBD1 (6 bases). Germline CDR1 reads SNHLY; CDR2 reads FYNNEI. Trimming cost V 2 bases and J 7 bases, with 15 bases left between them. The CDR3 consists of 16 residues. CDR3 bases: TGTGCCAGCAGTGAACAGTCCGACAGGTACAATTCACCCCTCCACTTT. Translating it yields CASSEQSDRYNSPLHF.

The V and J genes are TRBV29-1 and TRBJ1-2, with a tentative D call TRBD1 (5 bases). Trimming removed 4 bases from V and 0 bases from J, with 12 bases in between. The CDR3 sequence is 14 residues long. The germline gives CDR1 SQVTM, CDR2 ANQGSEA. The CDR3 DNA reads TGCAGCGTTGGGTCGGACACTACTAACTATGGCTACACCTTC. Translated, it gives CSVGSDTTNYGYTF.

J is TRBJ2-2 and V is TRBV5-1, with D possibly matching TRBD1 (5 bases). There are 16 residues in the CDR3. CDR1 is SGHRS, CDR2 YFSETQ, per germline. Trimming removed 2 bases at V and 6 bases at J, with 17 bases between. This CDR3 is CASSLGASRNPGELFF. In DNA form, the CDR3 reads TGCGCCAGCAGCTTAGGGGCATCGAGGAATCCCGGGGAGCTGTTTTTT. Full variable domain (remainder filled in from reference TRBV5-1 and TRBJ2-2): KAGVTQTPRYLIKTRGQQVTLSCSPISGHRSVSWYQQTPGQGLQFLFEYFSETQRNKGNFPGRFSGRQFSNSRSEMNVSTLELGDSALYLCASSLGASRNPGELFFGEGSRLTVL.

As DNA, the CDR3 is TGCGCCAGCACTCTAGACGGGACTGGTGGCTACACCTTC. It codes for CASTLDGTGGYTF. The chain recombines TRBV10-2 with TRBJ1-2; tentative D call: TRBD1 (5 bases). The germline V gene encodes CDR1 WSHSY and CDR2 SAAADI. V was trimmed by 7 bases and J by 7 bases, leaving 16 bases between them. CDR3 length: 13 amino acids.

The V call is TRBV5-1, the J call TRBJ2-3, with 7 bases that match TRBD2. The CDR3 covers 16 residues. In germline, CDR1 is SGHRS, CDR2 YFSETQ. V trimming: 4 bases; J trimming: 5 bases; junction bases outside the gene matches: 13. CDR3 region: CASSPWGEGLRDTQYF. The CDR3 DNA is TGCGCCAGCAGCCCCTGGGGGGAGGGCCTTAGAGATACGCAGTATTTT.

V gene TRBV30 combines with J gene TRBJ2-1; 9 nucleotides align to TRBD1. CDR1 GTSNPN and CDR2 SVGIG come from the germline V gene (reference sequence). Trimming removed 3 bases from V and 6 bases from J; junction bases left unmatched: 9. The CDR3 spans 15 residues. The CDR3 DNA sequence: TGTGCCTGGAGCCTAGGACAGGGGATTTTCAATGAGCAGTTCTTC. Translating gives CAWSLGQGIFNEQFF.

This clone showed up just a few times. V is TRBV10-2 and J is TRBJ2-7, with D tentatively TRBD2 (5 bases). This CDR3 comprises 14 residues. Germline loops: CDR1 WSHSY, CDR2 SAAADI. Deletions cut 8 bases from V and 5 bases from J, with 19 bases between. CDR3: CASCVTGINDEQYF. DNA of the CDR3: TGCGCCAGCTGCGTCACGGGGATTAACGACGAGCAGTACTTC.

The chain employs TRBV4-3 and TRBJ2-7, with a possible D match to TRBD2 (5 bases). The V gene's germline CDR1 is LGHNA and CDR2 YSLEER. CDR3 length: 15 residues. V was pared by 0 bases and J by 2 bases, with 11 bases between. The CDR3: CASSQDRGKAYEQYF. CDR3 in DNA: TGCGCCAGCAGCCAAGATCGAGGGAAGGCCTACGAGCAGTACTTC.

The CDR3 region is CASSGERGPYEQYF. The CDR3 nucleotides are TGTGCCAGCAGTGGGGAGCGGGGCCCCTACGAGCAGTACTTC. V gene TRBV28 combines with J gene TRBJ2-7, with 7 bases that match TRBD2. The germline V gene has CDR1 MDHEN and CDR2 SYDVKM. The V segment lost 5 bases and the J segment 2 bases; nucleotides outside the gene matches: 6. CDR3 length equals 14 residues. The full variable domain, rest sourced from reference TRBV28 and TRBJ2-7, is DVKVTQSSRYLVKRTGEKVFLECVQDMDHENMFWYRQDPGLGLRLIYFSYDVKMKEKGDIPEGYSVSREKKERFSLILESASTNQTSMYLCASSGERGPYEQYFGPGTRLTVT.

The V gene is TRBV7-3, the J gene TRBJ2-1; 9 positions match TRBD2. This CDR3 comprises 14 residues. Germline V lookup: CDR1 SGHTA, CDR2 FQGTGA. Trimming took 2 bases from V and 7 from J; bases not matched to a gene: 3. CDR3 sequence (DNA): TGTGCCAGCAGCTTATCTAGCGGGGCAAATGAGCAGTTCTTC. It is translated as CASSLSSGANEQFF.

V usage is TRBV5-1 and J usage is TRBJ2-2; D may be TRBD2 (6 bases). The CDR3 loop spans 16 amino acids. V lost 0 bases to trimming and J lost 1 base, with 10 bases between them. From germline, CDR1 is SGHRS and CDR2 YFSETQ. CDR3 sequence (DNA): TGCGCCAGCAGCTTGGCGGGAGAGTTGAACACCGGGGAGCTGTTTTTT. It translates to CASSLAGELNTGELFF.

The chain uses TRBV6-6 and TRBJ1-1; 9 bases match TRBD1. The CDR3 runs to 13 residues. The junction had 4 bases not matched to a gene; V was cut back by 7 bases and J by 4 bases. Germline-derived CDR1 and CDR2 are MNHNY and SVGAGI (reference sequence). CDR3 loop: CASKWGQGTEAFF. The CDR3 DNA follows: TGTGCCAGCAAGTGGGGACAGGGCACTGAAGCTTTCTTT.

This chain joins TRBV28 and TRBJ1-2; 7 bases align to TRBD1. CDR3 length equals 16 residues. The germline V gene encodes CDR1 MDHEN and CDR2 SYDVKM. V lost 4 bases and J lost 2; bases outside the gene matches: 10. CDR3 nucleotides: TGTGCCAGCAGTTCGGGACAGACAGGGCCAAACTATGGCTACACCTTC. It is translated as CASSSGQTGPNYGYTF.

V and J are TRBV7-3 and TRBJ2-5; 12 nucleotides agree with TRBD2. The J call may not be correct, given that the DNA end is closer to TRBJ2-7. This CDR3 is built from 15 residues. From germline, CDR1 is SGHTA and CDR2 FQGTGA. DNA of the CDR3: TGTGCCAGCAGCCTGCAACTAGCGGGGGGTTACGAGCAGTACTTC. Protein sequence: CASSLQLAGGYEQYF.